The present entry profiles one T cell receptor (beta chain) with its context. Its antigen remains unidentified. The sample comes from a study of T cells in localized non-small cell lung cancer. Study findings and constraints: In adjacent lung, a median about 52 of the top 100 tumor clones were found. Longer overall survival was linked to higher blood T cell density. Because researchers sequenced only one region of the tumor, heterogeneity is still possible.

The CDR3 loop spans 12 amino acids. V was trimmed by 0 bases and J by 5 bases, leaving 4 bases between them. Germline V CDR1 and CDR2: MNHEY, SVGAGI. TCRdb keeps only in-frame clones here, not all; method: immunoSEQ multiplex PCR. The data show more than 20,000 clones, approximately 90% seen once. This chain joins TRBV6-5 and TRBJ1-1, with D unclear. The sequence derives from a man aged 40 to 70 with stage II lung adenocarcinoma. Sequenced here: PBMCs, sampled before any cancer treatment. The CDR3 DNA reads TGTGCCAGCAGTTACTCGTTAACTGAAGCTTTCTTT. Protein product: CASSYSLTEAFF.